These 30 T cell receptor beta chains were sequenced from one sample in a study of blood T cell repertoires in COVID-19. The data were produced by immunoSEQ multiplex PCR, yet TCRdb's version contains in-frame clones alone and is incomplete. The sample consists of 270,000 or so clones, 80% to 90% of them appearing once. The sample was peripheral blood. These receptors all come from a woman aged 45-59 years who had recovered from COVID-19.

The genes are TRBV24-1 and TRBJ2-7; TRBD1 matches at 7 bases. CDR1 and CDR2 (germline): KGHDR, SFDVKD. This CDR3 is built from 15 residues. The J segment lost 2 bases and the V segment lost 4 bases, leaving 7 bases of the junction unmatched. The CDR3 sequence: CATSEGTVNTYEQYF. The CDR3 DNA sequence: TGTGCCACCAGTGAGGGGACAGTCAATACCTACGAGCAGTACTTC.

The chain couples TRBV6-1 to TRBJ1-2; 8 positions agree with TRBD1. The germline V gene has CDR1 MNHNS and CDR2 SASEGT. With 2 bases clipped from V and 2 bases from J, the junction kept 4 bases outside the gene matches. The length of the CDR3 is 15 residues. CDR3 coding DNA: TGTGCCAGCAGTGAACAGGGGGCGGTAAACTATGGCTACACCTTC. Translation: CASSEQGAVNYGYTF.

This chain connects TRBV9 to TRBJ2-7; TRBD1 might be the D (6 bases). CDR3 length: 15 amino acids. Germline CDR1 SGDLS, CDR2 YYNGEE. The ends were cut back, 0 bases at V and 2 bases at J, with 12 bases in the middle. This CDR3 is CASSVDPGQAYEQYF. The DNA for the CDR3 is TGTGCCAGCAGCGTAGATCCGGGACAAGCCTACGAGCAGTACTTC.

V and J are TRBV5-4 and TRBJ2-3, with TRBD1 matching 8 bases. The CDR3 has 15 residues. Trimming took 4 bases from V and 0 from J; bases not matched to a gene: 4. The V gene's germline CDR1 is SGHNT and CDR2 YYREEE (reference sequence). CDR3 nucleotides: TGTGCCAGCAGCAAGGGACAGGCGAGCACAGATACGCAGTATTTT. Its protein product is CASSKGQASTDTQYF.

CDR3 amino acids: CASSRDRKETQYF. The CDR3 DNA sequence: TGTGCCAGTAGTAGGGACAGAAAAGAGACCCAGTACTTC. The chain couples TRBV19 to TRBJ2-5; 7 positions match TRBD1. The CDR3 has 13 amino acids. With 4 bases clipped from V and 3 bases from J, the junction kept 2 bases outside the gene matches. The germline gives CDR1 LNHDA, CDR2 SQIVND (reference sequence).

This chain uses TRBV28 with TRBJ1-4; the D is unclear. Germline V lookup: CDR1 MDHEN, CDR2 SYDVKM. V lost 11 bases, J lost 8 bases, and 15 bases lay in between. This CDR3 is 12 amino acids long. As DNA, the CDR3 is TGTGCCTGCGGAGGAGGTAGAGAAAAACTGTTTTTT. This translates into CACGGGREKLFF.

With respect to this clone: This CDR3 is also generated by other DNA sequences in the sample. The chain couples TRBV28 to TRBJ2-7; 8 nucleotides agree with TRBD1. J lost 3 bases, V lost 5 bases, and 6 bases had no gene match. The CDR3 length is 14 residues. Germline-derived CDR1 and CDR2 are MDHEN and SYDVKM. The CDR3 loop reads CASSLPGGRYEQYF. CDR3 DNA: TGTGCCAGCAGTCTGCCAGGGGGCCGCTACGAGCAGTACTTC. Full variable domain (remainder filled in from reference TRBV28 and TRBJ2-7): DVKVTQSSRYLVKRTGEKVFLECVQDMDHENMFWYRQDPGLGLRLIYFSYDVKMKEKGDIPEGYSVSREKKERFSLILESASTNQTSMYLCASSLPGGRYEQYFGPGTRLTVT.

The chain is built from TRBV5-1 and TRBJ2-3; 7 bases agree with TRBD2. CDR1 SGHRS and CDR2 YFSETQ come from the germline V gene. The CDR3 loop spans 14 amino acids. After removal of 4 bases from V and 5 bases from J, the junction contained 7 bases not matched to a gene. The CDR3 DNA is TGCGCCAGCAGCCCTGGACTAGTAGGAGATACGCAGTATTTT. Protein sequence: CASSPGLVGDTQYF. Drawing the rest from reference TRBV5-1 and TRBJ2-3, the complete variable domain is KAGVTQTPRYLIKTRGQQVTLSCSPISGHRSVSWYQQTPGQGLQFLFEYFSETQRNKGNFPGRFSGRQFSNSRSEMNVSTLELGDSALYLCASSPGLVGDTQYFGPGTRLTVL.

This clone has more than one count but fewer than ten. The V call is TRBV19, the J call TRBJ2-7, with 12 bases lining up with TRBD1. Germline CDR1 is LNHDA and CDR2 is SQIVND (reference sequence). The CDR3 sequence is 14 residues long. J lost 5 bases, V lost 4 bases, and 3 bases had no gene match. CDR3 in amino acids: CASSRGQGANEQYF. CDR3 nucleotides: TGTGCCAGTAGTAGGGGACAGGGGGCTAACGAGCAGTACTTC.

V gene TRBV21-1 combines with J gene TRBJ2-5; TRBD1, the D gene given by the table, was not confirmed from the DNA. TRBV21-1 represents a pseudogene. This CDR3 has 16 amino acids. The DNA of the CDR3 is TGTGCCAGCAGCAACCCGTCCAGGGGGCAGGGGGAGACCCAGTACTTC. It specifies CASSNPSRGQGETQYF.

The chain is built from TRBV7-9 and TRBJ2-2; unclear D gene. The V gene's germline CDR1 is SEHNR and CDR2 FQNEAQ (reference sequence). This CDR3 region has 15 residues. V was shortened by 4 bases and J by 4 bases, with 13 bases between the two germline ends. The DNA of the CDR3 is TGTGCCAGCAGCTCCAGTTCCAGTCTCACCGGGGAGCTGTTTTTT. Translated: CASSSSSSLTGELFF.

This clone was counted between two and nine times. This chain links TRBV4-2 with TRBJ2-2; D remains ambiguous. In germline, CDR1 is LGHNA, CDR2 YNFKEQ. V lost 0 bases and J 5 bases, leaving 4 bases between the germline ends. The CDR3 totals 13 residues. The CDR3 reads CASSQERTGELFF. The CDR3 bases are TGTGCCAGCAGCCAAGAGCGGACCGGGGAGCTGTTTTTT.

On this clone: Within the sample, other DNA sequences also encode this same CDR3. The chain is built from TRBV28 and TRBJ2-7; D is ambiguous. V was cut by 3 bases and J by 6 bases, with 6 bases left in between. CDR1 and CDR2 from the germline V gene are MDHEN and SYDVKM. This CDR3 spans 11 amino acids. This CDR3 is CASSLQREQYF. The CDR3 DNA sequence: TGTGCCAGCAGTTTGCAGCGCGAGCAGTACTTC.

The rearrangement joins TRBV7-8 to TRBJ2-5; D perhaps matches TRBD2 (6 bases). Trimming stripped 5 bases from V and 5 bases from J, with 15 bases between. The CDR3 is 14 amino acids. Germline V gene sequence: CDR1 SGHVS, CDR2 FQNEAQ. CDR3 sequence (DNA): TGTGCCAGCAGCCGAGGGCGGGGAGATGAGACCCAGTACTTC. Protein: CASSRGRGDETQYF.

V gene TRBV6-2 or TRBV6-3 combines with J gene TRBJ2-1; TRBD2 matches at 11 bases. CDR1 and CDR2 from the germline V gene are MNHEY and SVGEGT. The V gene end was trimmed by 2 bases and the J gene end by 9 bases; junction bases not matched to a gene: 6. The CDR3 extends over 15 amino acids. CDR3 in DNA: TGTGCCAGCAGTTACGGGCTAGCGGGAGGTGTTGAGCAGTTCTTC. This translates into CASSYGLAGGVEQFF.

V is TRBV3-1 (or the pseudogene TRBV3-2) and J is TRBJ2-7, with 7 bases fitting TRBD1. Germline trimming cut 4 bases from V and 4 bases from J; bases unmatched to any gene: 7. This CDR3 comprises 14 residues. Germline V CDR1 and CDR2: LGHDT, YNNKEL (reference sequence). CDR3 nucleotides: TGTGCCAGCAGCCCTCGGGACAGTCGGTACGAGCAGTACTTC. Translation gives CASSPRDSRYEQYF.

The chain carries TRBV3-1 (or the pseudogene TRBV3-2) and TRBJ1-1; tentatively, D is TRBD1 (5 bases). The CDR3 is 14 amino acids. The V end lost 7 bases, the J end lost 8 bases, and 20 bases lay between the germline ends. Germline assignment: CDR1 LGHDT and CDR2 YNNKEL (reference sequence). The DNA for the CDR3 is TGTGCCAGCACCGGGGGGTCCATGCTGGGGGAAGCTTTCTTT. Translation: CASTGGSMLGEAFF.

The chain carries TRBV7-9 and TRBJ2-6; 8 bases line up with TRBD2. This CDR3 region has 19 residues. The V segment lost 1 base and the J segment 1 base; nucleotides outside the gene matches: 9. CDR1 SEHNR and CDR2 FQNEAQ come from the germline V gene (reference sequence). The CDR3 nucleotides are TGTGCCAGCAGCTTAGGGGCGCGGGGGGAAAGGTCTGGGGCCAACGTCCTGACTTTC. It is translated as CASSLGARGERSGANVLTF.

This sequence joins TRBV9 and TRBJ2-2; D gene unclear. V lost 0 bases and J lost 1, with 19 bases in between. CDR1 and CDR2 from the germline V gene are SGDLS and YYNGEE. The CDR3 is made up of 19 amino acids. CDR3 nucleotide sequence: TGTGCCAGCAGCGTAGCCACTTACTTGCTATCAGGGAACACCGGGGAGCTGTTTTTT. It is translated as CASSVATYLLSGNTGELFF.

The chain combines TRBV21-1 with TRBJ2-7; TRBD2, as called in the table, went unchecked against the DNA. TRBV21-1 is a listed pseudogene. The CDR3 spans 14 residues. Here the CDR3 reads CASSKQRAVYEQYF. The CDR3 nucleotides read TGTGCCAGCAGCAAGCAGCGGGCGGTCTACGAGCAGTACTTC.

The chain links TRBV7-6 to TRBJ2-7; 11 nucleotides agree with TRBD2. Trimming took 3 bases from V and 2 from J; bases not matched to a gene: 9. Per germline, CDR1 SGHVS and CDR2 FNYEAQ. The CDR3 length is 17 residues. The chain's CDR3 is CASSLDLAGGPTYEQYF. DNA of the CDR3: TGTGCCAGCAGCTTGGACCTAGCGGGGGGCCCTACCTACGAGCAGTACTTC.

The chain carries TRBV28 and TRBJ1-4, with 7 bases matching TRBD1. This CDR3 spans 13 amino acids. Germline V gene lookup returns CDR1 MDHEN and CDR2 SYDVKM. Trimming at V came to 6 bases and at J to 8 bases, leaving 6 bases not matched to a gene. The CDR3, as DNA: TGTGCCAGCAGCCTATTCAGGGGGGAAAAACTGTTTTTT. Translation: CASSLFRGEKLFF. The variable domain in full, with the rest retrieved from reference TRBV28 and TRBJ1-4, is DVKVTQSSRYLVKRTGEKVFLECVQDMDHENMFWYRQDPGLGLRLIYFSYDVKMKEKGDIPEGYSVSREKKERFSLILESASTNQTSMYLCASSLFRGEKLFFGSGTQLSVL.

The CDR3 DNA reads as TGTGCCAGCAGCGTAGCGCGGGGGACTAGCGGATACAATGAGCAGTTCTTC. Amino acids: CASSVARGTSGYNEQFF. The chain employs TRBV9 and TRBJ2-1, with TRBD2 matching 11 bases. Germline loops: CDR1 SGDLS, CDR2 YYNGEE. The CDR3 length is 17 residues. V lost 0 bases and J lost 4; bases outside the gene matches: 6. Variable domain in full (rest from reference TRBV9 and TRBJ2-1): DSGVTQTPKHLITATGQRVTLRCSPRSGDLSVYWYQQSLDQGLQFLIQYYNGEERAKGNILERFSAQQFPDLHSELNLSSLELGDSALYFCASSVARGTSGYNEQFFGPGTRLTVL.

This chain uses TRBV7-3 with TRBJ1-2, with 7 bases matching TRBD1. The CDR3 has 13 residues. V gave up 8 bases and J gave up 3 bases; unmatched junction bases: 6. Germline CDR1 and CDR2: SGHTA and FQGTGA. The CDR3 loop reads CASSRQGDYGYTF. CDR3 coding DNA: TGTGCCAGCTCAAGACAGGGTGACTATGGCTACACCTTC.

Here the CDR3 DNA reads TGTGCCAGCAGTTTTCGCCACGGAGCGAACACCGGGGAGCTGTTTTTT. This encodes CASSFRHGANTGELFF. This chain uses TRBV5-4 with TRBJ2-2; no reliable D call. This CDR3 has 16 amino acids. CDR1 is SGHNT and CDR2 is YYREEE in the germline V gene (reference sequence). V was clipped by 5 bases and J by 0 bases, with 14 bases between them.

V is TRBV20-1 and J is TRBJ1-3; weak D call: TRBD1 (6 bases). Trimming took off 3 bases at V and 0 bases at J, with 9 bases between the two ends. Germline V gene lookup returns CDR1 DFQATT and CDR2 SNEGSKA (reference sequence). This CDR3 is built from 14 residues. CDR3 nucleotide sequence: TGCAGTGCTAGTCGGACAGTCTCTGGAAACACCATATATTTT. Translation: CSASRTVSGNTIYF.

The chain recombines TRBV7-2 with TRBJ2-7; 11 nucleotides line up with TRBD1. CDR3 length: 13 amino acids. V shed 3 bases, J shed 6 bases, and the junction held 1 base outside the gene matches. Germline CDR1 reads SGHTA; CDR2 reads FQGNSA. The CDR3 reads CASSLDRGREQYF. In nucleotides, the CDR3 is TGTGCCAGCAGCTTGGACAGGGGGCGCGAGCAGTACTTC.

The chain employs TRBV6-6 and TRBJ1-2; 9 bases agree with TRBD1. Trimming removed 6 bases from V and 8 bases from J; junction bases left unmatched: 7. Germline V gene data show CDR1 as MNHNY and CDR2 as SVGAGI (reference sequence). The CDR3 runs 13 residues. CDR3 DNA sequence: TGTGCCAGCAGCAGGACAGGGGAGGACGGCTACACCTTC. It translates to CASSRTGEDGYTF.

The chain has TRBV21-1 and TRBJ2-3; TRBD2 is the table's D call and was not checked against the DNA. TRBV21-1 is annotated as a pseudogene. This CDR3 is 16 amino acids long. For the CDR3, the DNA is TGTGCCAGCAGCAAAATTGGTCTAGCAGGTACAGATACGCAGTATTTT. Translating it yields CASSKIGLAGTDTQYF.

The chain is built from TRBV19 and TRBJ2-2; D perhaps matches TRBD2 (5 bases). The V gene lost 6 bases and the J gene lost 6 bases, with 11 bases spanning the gap. From germline, CDR1 is LNHDA and CDR2 SQIVND (reference sequence). CDR3 size: 13 residues. CDR3 region: CASSEGIPGELFF. CDR3 bases: TGTGCCAGTAGCGAGGGAATCCCCGGGGAGCTGTTTTTT.